The 19 T cell receptor beta chains listed next were all sequenced from one sample in a study of blood T cell repertoires in COVID-19. TCRdb's table, derived via immunoSEQ multiplex PCR, lists solely in-frame clones and lacks some. The table has about 150,000 clones, more than 75% seen once; the top ten hold 10% to 15%. The sample consisted of peripheral blood. These receptors came from a man aged 55-75 years with active or convalescent COVID-19.

The rearrangement uses TRBV6-5 and TRBJ1-4; the match to TRBD1 covers 8 bases. Germline V gene lookup returns CDR1 MNHEY and CDR2 SVGAGI. The CDR3 totals 14 residues. J lost 8 bases, V lost 4 bases, and 6 bases had no gene match. In DNA form, the CDR3 reads TGTGCCAGCAGTTCAGGACAGGGAAAAGAAAAACTGTTTTTT. Its protein is CASSSGQGKEKLFF.

This clone was found once. This chain links TRBV19 with TRBJ2-1; a weak D match, TRBD1 (5 bases). The CDR3 has 14 amino acids. V shed 7 bases and J shed 1 base, with 11 bases lying between them. CDR1 is LNHDA, CDR2 SQIVND, per germline (reference sequence). DNA for the CDR3: TGTGCCAGTAATTCAAGACAGTCCTACAATGAGCAGTTCTTC. Its translation: CASNSRQSYNEQFF.

The chain is built from TRBV5-1 and TRBJ2-7; 7 nucleotides agree with TRBD1. Losses at the gene ends were 4 bases for V and 2 bases for J; bases not matched to a gene: 6. Germline V gives CDR1 SGHRS, CDR2 YFSETQ. This CDR3 is built from 14 residues. In nucleotides, the CDR3 is TGCGCCAGCAGCGCGGTAGGGGGCCCCTACGAGCAGTACTTC. Translated, it gives CASSAVGGPYEQYF.

The chain recombines TRBV7-3 with TRBJ2-5; 9 bases fit TRBD1. J gave up 5 bases and V 5 bases, and 15 bases lay outside the gene matches. Germline CDR1 and CDR2: SGHTA and FQGTGA. The CDR3 has 17 amino acids. Here the CDR3 reads CASSTHPRQGGVETQYF. CDR3 in DNA: TGTGCCAGCAGCACGCACCCACGACAGGGGGGGGTGGAGACCCAGTACTTC.

This chain joins TRBV5-6 and TRBJ1-2; D is possibly TRBD1 (5 bases). Germline CDR1 SGHDT, CDR2 YYEEEE. V lost 4 bases to trimming and J lost 8 bases, with 21 bases between them. CDR3 length: 15 residues. Written as DNA, the CDR3 is TGTGCCAGCAGCAAGGCGGGGACCCTCCACCGCGGCTACACCTTC. Translating it yields CASSKAGTLHRGYTF.

The chain couples TRBV4-1 to TRBJ1-1; D not resolved. V was cut by 0 bases and J by 10 bases, with 15 bases left in between. The V gene's germline CDR1 is MGHRA and CDR2 YSYEKL. This CDR3 is built from 14 residues. This chain's CDR3 is CASSQDGRQGRAFF. The CDR3 region has the DNA TGCGCCAGCAGCCAAGATGGGAGGCAAGGGAGAGCTTTCTTT.

The chain couples TRBV5-1 to TRBJ2-3; TRBD2 aligns across 8 bases. Germline V lookup: CDR1 SGHRS, CDR2 YFSETQ. With V trimmed by 3 bases and J by 2 bases, 11 bases remained unmatched. The length of the CDR3 is 17 residues. CDR3 DNA sequence: TGCGCCAGCAGCTCCAGCCCAACTAGCGGAGCCACAGATACGCAGTATTTT. Protein sequence: CASSSSPTSGATDTQYF.

The sample holds one count of this clone. The chain couples TRBV2 to TRBJ2-7; tentative D call: TRBD2 (6 bases). This CDR3 contains 12 residues. Germline CDR1 and CDR2: SNHLY and FYNNEI. Trimming cost V 7 bases and J 4 bases, with 11 bases left between them. CDR3 in amino acids: CASTEGRYEQYF. The CDR3, as DNA: TGTGCCAGCACGGAGGGGAGGTACGAGCAGTACTTC.

This sequence joins TRBV29-1 and TRBJ1-1, with D unclear. Trimming took 3 bases from V and 2 from J, leaving 7 bases between them. Germline values: CDR1 SQVTM, CDR2 ANQGSEA. The CDR3 spans 12 residues. The chain's CDR3 is CSVDSGNTEAFF. CDR3 in DNA: TGCAGCGTTGATTCAGGAAACACTGAAGCTTTCTTT. Full variable domain (outside the CDR3, taken from reference TRBV29-1 and TRBJ1-1): SAVISQKPSRDICQRGTSLTIQCQVDSQVTMMFWYRQQPGQSLTLIATANQGSEATYESGFVIDKFPISRPNLTFSTLTVSNMSPEDSSIYLCSVDSGNTEAFFGQGTRLTVV.

This clone was seen ten or more times. The V call is TRBV2, the J call TRBJ2-3, with D unclear. There are 14 residues in the CDR3. Per the germline V gene, CDR1 is SNHLY and CDR2 is FYNNEI. The germline V and J ends were trimmed by 2 bases and 0 bases, with 6 bases remaining between them. The CDR3 here is CASSEFRSTDTQYF. The CDR3 DNA is TGTGCCAGCAGTGAATTCAGGAGCACAGATACGCAGTATTTT.

The V gene is TRBV3-1 (or the pseudogene TRBV3-2), the J gene TRBJ2-1, with a weak D call TRBD2 (6 bases). This CDR3 region has 15 residues. V shed 4 bases and J shed 4 bases, with 14 bases lying between them. Germline V gene sequence: CDR1 LGHDT, CDR2 YNNKEL (reference sequence). For the CDR3, the DNA is TGTGCCAGCAGCCGTGGGACGGAGGGATACAATGAGCAGTTCTTC. Protein: CASSRGTEGYNEQFF.

CDR3: CASSSPDRYIGYTF. The DNA for the CDR3 is TGTGCCAGCAGCTCCCCGGACAGGTATATTGGCTACACCTTC. This sequence joins TRBV7-2 and TRBJ1-2; 7 positions agree with TRBD1. Per the germline V gene, CDR1 is SGHTA and CDR2 is FQGNSA. The CDR3 has 14 amino acids. V was clipped by 4 bases and J by 7 bases; unmatched bases: 9.

This rearrangement joins TRBV28 to TRBJ2-1; 9 nucleotides agree with TRBD1. The length of the CDR3 is 15 residues. The trim removed 7 bases at V and 3 bases at J, leaving 7 bases unmatched. Germline V lookup: CDR1 MDHEN, CDR2 SYDVKM. CDR3 loop: CASISRQGGYNEQFF. The CDR3 bases are TGTGCCAGCATTTCGCGACAGGGGGGCTACAATGAGCAGTTCTTC.

This rearrangement joins TRBV18 to TRBJ1-2, with TRBD1 identical over 11 bases. There are 16 residues in the CDR3. J was trimmed by 3 bases and V by 1 base; bases with no gene match: 4. The germline V gene encodes CDR1 KGHSH and CDR2 LQKENI. The CDR3 DNA reads as TGTGCCAGCTCACCACTTTCGGACAGGGGGCACTATGGCTACACCTTC. Translation: CASSPLSDRGHYGYTF.

The genes are TRBV6-1 and TRBJ2-5, with D possibly matching TRBD2 (6 bases). This CDR3 comprises 14 residues. Germline loops: CDR1 MNHNS, CDR2 SASEGT. V was cut by 0 bases and J by 7 bases, with 12 bases left in between. The CDR3 loop reads CASSEAWRDRTQYF. CDR3 bases: TGTGCCAGCAGTGAAGCGTGGAGGGACCGGACCCAGTACTTC.

The rearrangement uses TRBV5-4 and TRBJ2-3; 7 bases align to TRBD2. From germline, CDR1 is SGHNT and CDR2 YYREEE (reference sequence). CDR3 length equals 14 residues. V lost 3 bases to trimming and J lost 2 bases; unmatched junction nucleotides: 3. For the CDR3, the DNA is TGTGCCAGCAGCTCTACTAGCGACACAGATACGCAGTATTTT. This sequence encodes CASSSTSDTDTQYF.

J is TRBJ2-5 and V is TRBV3-1 (or the pseudogene TRBV3-2), with a tentative D call TRBD2 (5 bases). Germline V lookup: CDR1 LGHDT, CDR2 YNNKEL (reference sequence). The CDR3 spans 13 residues. Trimming stripped 8 bases from V and 4 bases from J, with 14 bases between. CDR3 sequence: CASAGRGRETQYF. The CDR3 DNA follows: TGTGCCAGCGCGGGCCGAGGGAGAGAGACCCAGTACTTC.

In this sample, this clone turned up once. The chain recombines TRBV18 with TRBJ2-4; 8 nucleotides line up with TRBD2. The CDR3 sequence is 16 residues long. The germline V gene encodes CDR1 KGHSH and CDR2 LQKENI. Germline trimming cut 3 bases from V and 3 bases from J; bases unmatched to any gene: 7. CDR3 nucleotide sequence: TGTGCCAGCTCACCGACGGGGGGGGCGGTCAAAAACATTCAGTACTTC. It is translated as CASSPTGGAVKNIQYF.

This chain uses TRBV7-3 with TRBJ2-1, with 10 bases identical to TRBD2. The length of the CDR3 is 19 residues. With 1 base clipped from V and 6 bases from J, the junction kept 15 bases outside the gene matches. Germline values: CDR1 SGHTA, CDR2 FQGTGA. CDR3 DNA: TGTGCCAGCAGCTTAAAAAGCGGGAGGGAATCTGGGATCGGCAATGAGCAGTTCTTC. Encoded protein: CASSLKSGRESGIGNEQFF.